This record covers a single T cell receptor beta chain. The V and J ends lost 5 bases and 4 bases, in that order; junction bases with no gene match: 4. CDR1 SGHAT and CDR2 FQNNGV come from the germline V gene. The CDR3 is 14 residues long. The method was immunoSEQ multiplex PCR; TCRdb's version includes in-frame clones alone and lacks a portion of them. In the table there are 140,000 to 150,000 clones, approximately 94% of which are singletons. This entry belongs to a study of control samples from healthy donors and cancer patients. The TCR comes from a man aged 18 to 30 in good health. This sequence joins TRBV11-2 and TRBJ1-4; TRBD1 matches at 7 bases. Sequencing was performed on blood. CDR3 sequence (DNA): TGTGCCAGCAGCCCGGGACAGTATAATGAAAAACTGTTTTTT. This sequence encodes CASSPGQYNEKLFF.